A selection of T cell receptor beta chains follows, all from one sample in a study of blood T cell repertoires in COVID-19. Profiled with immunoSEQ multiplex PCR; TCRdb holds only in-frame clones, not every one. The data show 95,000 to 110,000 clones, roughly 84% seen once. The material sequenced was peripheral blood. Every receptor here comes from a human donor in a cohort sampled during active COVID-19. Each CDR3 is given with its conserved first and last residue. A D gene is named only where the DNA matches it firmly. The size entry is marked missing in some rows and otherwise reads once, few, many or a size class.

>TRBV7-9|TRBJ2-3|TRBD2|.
TGTGCCAGCAGCTTATCACCTAGCGGCGTCACAGATACGCAGTATTTT
CASSLSPSGVTDTQYF
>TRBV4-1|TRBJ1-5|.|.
TGCGCCAGCAGCCCAACAGGGCAAGTCGGCAATCAGCCCCAGCATTTT
CASSPTGQVGNQPQHF
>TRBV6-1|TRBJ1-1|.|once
TGTGCCAGCAGTGACGGGGGACCACCCATGGGCACTGAAGCTTTCTTT
CASSDGGPPMGTEAFF
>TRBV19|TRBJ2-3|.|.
TGTGCCAGTAGCATATACGGAGGGGATACGCAGTATTTT
CASSIYGGDTQYF
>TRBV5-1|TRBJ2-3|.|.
TGCGCCAGCAGCACCAGGGGCACAGATACGCAGTATTTT
CASSTRGTDTQYF
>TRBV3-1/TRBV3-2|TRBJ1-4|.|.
TGTGCCAGCAGCCAGACGGGAGGCACTAATGAAAAACTGTTTTTT
CASSQTGGTNEKLFF
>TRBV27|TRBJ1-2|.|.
TGTGCCAGCCGGGGAAACTATGGCTACACCTTC
CASRGNYGYTF
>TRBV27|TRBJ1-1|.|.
TGTGCCAGCGGGGCGGGGGCTGGAATGAACACTGAAGCTTTCTTT
CASGAGAGMNTEAFF
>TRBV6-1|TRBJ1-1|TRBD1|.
TGTGCCAGCAGTGACCGGGACAGGGGACGGGGTGAAGCTTTCTTT
CASSDRDRGRGEAFF
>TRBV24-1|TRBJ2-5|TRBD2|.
TGTGCCACCAGTGACTCTAGCGGGATGGGCCAAGAGACCCAGTACTTC
CATSDSSGMGQETQYF
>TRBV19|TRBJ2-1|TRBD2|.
TGTGCCAGTAGGCTAGCGGGCAGAAATGAGCAGTTCTTC
CASRLAGRNEQFF
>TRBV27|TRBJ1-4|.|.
TGTGCCAGCAGTTTAGTCGTTGGAGTCACAGAAAAACTGTTTTTT
CASSLVVGVTEKLFF
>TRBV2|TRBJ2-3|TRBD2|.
TGTGCCAGCAGGACCGGGACTAGTAGTCATACGCAGTATTTT
CASRTGTSSHTQYF
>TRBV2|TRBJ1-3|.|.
TGTGCCAGCAAGCTCATGACAAACTCTGGAAACACCATATATTTT
CASKLMTNSGNTIYF
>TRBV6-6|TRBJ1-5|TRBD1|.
TGTGCCAGCAGCCCCCGACAGGGCAGGGAAGATCAGCCCCAGCATTTT
CASSPRQGREDQPQHF
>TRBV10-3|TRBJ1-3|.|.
TGTGCCACAGGGGCATCTGGAAACACCATATATTTT
CATGASGNTIYF
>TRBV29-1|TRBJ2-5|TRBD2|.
TGCAGCGTTGATGGCGGGAGAGAAGAGACCCAGTACTTC
CSVDGGREETQYF
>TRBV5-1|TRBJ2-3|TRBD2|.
TGCGCCAGCAGCCCTGGGACTAGCGGGATTGATACGCAGTATTTT
CASSPGTSGIDTQYF